A selection of T cell receptor beta chains follows, all from one sample in a study of CD8 T cells in ankylosing spondylitis. Each CDR3 protein is one row after TCRdb ran MiXCR on the 5' RACE reads. In the table there are roughly 97,000 distinct CDR3 sequences, 7.5% to 9% of which are singletons. The sample taken for sequencing was blood, either unsorted or a sorted T cell fraction (not recorded which). The receptors stem from a male donor with ankylosing spondylitis or in good health (not recorded which). Each CDR3 is given with its conserved first and last residue. The D gene is left open where the match is weak. Size is stated for part of the rows, as once, few or many counts, or as a class when the clone is expanded.

abundance: many
v_gene: TRBV18
j_gene: TRBJ2-5
d_gene: -
CDR3aa: CASSPTLETQYF
CDR3nt: TGTGCCAGCTCACCGACATTGGAGACCCAGTACTTC

abundance: many
v_gene: TRBV12-3/TRBV12-4
j_gene: TRBJ2-7
d_gene: -
CDR3aa: CASSAGQPYEQYF
CDR3nt: TGTGCCAGCAGTGCGGGACAGCCCTACGAGCAGTACTTC

abundance: many
v_gene: TRBV11-2
j_gene: TRBJ2-7
d_gene: TRBD2
CDR3aa: CASSLDREGRYEQYF
CDR3nt: TGTGCCAGCAGCTTAGATAGGGAGGGACGGTACGAGCAGTACTTC

abundance: many
v_gene: TRBV5-1
j_gene: TRBJ1-5
d_gene: TRBD1
CDR3aa: CASSLAPLQGGNQPQHF
CDR3nt: TGCGCCAGCAGCTTAGCCCCACTACAGGGGGGCAATCAGCCCCAGCATTTT

abundance: -
v_gene: TRBV5-1
j_gene: TRBJ2-3
d_gene: TRBD2
CDR3aa: CASSLALSGRAQAPTDTQYF
CDR3nt: TGCGCCAGCAGCTTGGCCCTTAGCGGGAGGGCCCAGGCCCCCACAGATACGCAGTATTTT

abundance: many
v_gene: TRBV5-1
j_gene: TRBJ2-1
d_gene: -
CDR3aa: CASSPDPPRDNNEQFF
CDR3nt: TGCGCCAGCAGCCCAGACCCACCGCGAGATAACAATGAGCAGTTCTTC

abundance: many
v_gene: TRBV27
j_gene: TRBJ2-2
d_gene: -
CDR3aa: CASSPDGLTANTGELFF
CDR3nt: TGTGCCAGCAGTCCAGATGGACTGACCGCCAACACCGGGGAGCTGTTTTTT

abundance: -
v_gene: TRBV4-3
j_gene: TRBJ2-5
d_gene: TRBD2
CDR3aa: CASSPHMGLGGQETQYF
CDR3nt: TGCGCCAGCAGCCCCCACATGGGACTAGGAGGGCAAGAGACCCAGTACTTC

abundance: many
v_gene: TRBV7-6
j_gene: TRBJ1-2
d_gene: -
CDR3aa: CASSLVAGEGYTF
CDR3nt: TGTGCCAGCAGCTTAGTTGCAGGGGAAGGCTACACCTTC

abundance: many
v_gene: TRBV25-1
j_gene: TRBJ2-3
d_gene: TRBD1
CDR3aa: CASRGDRAGTDTQYF
CDR3nt: TGTGCCAGCAGAGGCGACAGGGCTGGGACAGATACGCAGTATTTT

abundance: many
v_gene: TRBV10-3
j_gene: TRBJ1-2
d_gene: -
CDR3aa: CAIGGAGANNYGYTF
CDR3nt: TGTGCCATCGGGGGGGCCGGGGCTAATAACTATGGCTACACCTTC

abundance: few
v_gene: TRBV12-5
j_gene: TRBJ1-5
d_gene: -
CDR3aa: CASGSPGLQPQHF
CDR3nt: TGTGCTAGTGGTTCACCGGGACTACAGCCCCAGCATTTT

abundance: -
v_gene: TRBV19
j_gene: TRBJ1-1
d_gene: TRBD1
CDR3aa: CATGDSLNTEAFF
CDR3nt: TGTGCCACAGGGGACAGCCTGAACACTGAAGCTTTCTTT

abundance: many
v_gene: TRBV20-1
j_gene: TRBJ2-7
d_gene: -
CDR3aa: CSARGQREIHEQYF
CDR3nt: TGCAGTGCTAGGGGACAGCGGGAAATCCACGAGCAGTACTTC

abundance: many
v_gene: TRBV7-2
j_gene: TRBJ1-1
d_gene: -
CDR3aa: CASSPQTGPRGPAFF
CDR3nt: TGTGCCAGCAGCCCACAGACAGGACCGAGGGGTCCTGCTTTCTTT

abundance: once
v_gene: TRBV7-2
j_gene: TRBJ1-2
d_gene: -
CDR3aa: CASSPLQVTIGYTF
CDR3nt: TGTGCCAGCAGCCCCCTACAGGTGACTATCGGCTACACCTTC

abundance: few
v_gene: TRBV7-2
j_gene: TRBJ2-5
d_gene: -
CDR3aa: CASSLVGSGTQYF
CDR3nt: TGTGCCAGCAGCTTAGTAGGATCGGGGACCCAGTACTTC

abundance: many
v_gene: TRBV4-2
j_gene: TRBJ2-1
d_gene: -
CDR3aa: CASSQGQINEQFF
CDR3nt: TGTGCCAGCAGCCAAGGACAGATCAATGAGCAGTTCTTC

abundance: many
v_gene: TRBV5-4
j_gene: TRBJ2-5
d_gene: -
CDR3aa: CASSGRTLQETQYF
CDR3nt: TGTGCCAGCAGCGGTAGGACGTTACAAGAGACCCAGTACTTC

abundance: -
v_gene: TRBV20-1
j_gene: TRBJ1-2
d_gene: TRBD1
CDR3aa: CSARGAGGTYGYTF
CDR3nt: TGCAGTGCTAGAGGGGCAGGGGGCACCTATGGCTACACCTTC

abundance: many
v_gene: TRBV2
j_gene: TRBJ1-4
d_gene: TRBD1
CDR3aa: CASSEEGQGPEKLFF
CDR3nt: TGTGCCAGCAGTGAAGAGGGACAGGGTCCCGAAAAACTGTTTTTT

abundance: -
v_gene: TRBV9
j_gene: TRBJ2-1
d_gene: TRBD2
CDR3aa: CASSDSLAGYNEQFF
CDR3nt: TGTGCCAGCAGCGACTCACTAGCGGGATACAATGAGCAGTTCTTC

abundance: many
v_gene: TRBV2
j_gene: TRBJ1-4
d_gene: -
CDR3aa: CASSEGAPVKLFF
CDR3nt: TGTGCCAGCAGTGAGGGGGCGCCGGTAAAACTGTTTTTT

abundance: many
v_gene: TRBV6-2/TRBV6-3
j_gene: TRBJ2-3
d_gene: -
CDR3aa: CASSYGSTDTQYF
CDR3nt: TGTGCCAGCAGTTACGGCAGCACAGATACGCAGTATTTT

abundance: -
v_gene: TRBV7-8
j_gene: TRBJ2-1
d_gene: -
CDR3aa: CASSFRTALSNEQFF
CDR3nt: TGTGCCAGCAGCTTCAGGACAGCACTTTCCAATGAGCAGTTCTTC

abundance: many
v_gene: TRBV29-1
j_gene: TRBJ2-7
d_gene: -
CDR3aa: CSVVGGATYEQYF
CDR3nt: TGCAGCGTTGTTGGGGGGGCAACCTACGAGCAGTACTTC

abundance: many
v_gene: TRBV9
j_gene: TRBJ2-7
d_gene: TRBD1
CDR3aa: CASSVDPATGAYF
CDR3nt: TGTGCCAGCAGCGTAGACCCCGCGACAGGGGCTTACTTC

abundance: few
v_gene: TRBV10-3
j_gene: TRBJ2-1
d_gene: TRBD2
CDR3aa: CAISPTGLAGYEQFF
CDR3nt: TGTGCCATCAGTCCGACCGGACTAGCGGGCTATGAGCAGTTCTTC

abundance: many
v_gene: TRBV29-1
j_gene: TRBJ1-5
d_gene: TRBD1
CDR3aa: CSVGTADQPQHF
CDR3nt: TGCAGCGTCGGGACAGCAGATCAGCCCCAGCATTTT

abundance: many
v_gene: TRBV20-1
j_gene: TRBJ2-7
d_gene: -
CDR3aa: CSASPPGPSYEQYF
CDR3nt: TGCAGTGCTAGCCCTCCGGGACCATCCTACGAGCAGTACTTC

abundance: -
v_gene: TRBV19
j_gene: TRBJ2-1
d_gene: -
CDR3aa: CASSIRGAYNEQFF
CDR3nt: TGTGCCAGTAGTATAAGGGGGGCCTACAATGAGCAGTTCTTC

abundance: many
v_gene: TRBV7-2
j_gene: TRBJ1-5
d_gene: TRBD1
CDR3aa: CASSLRDRVNQPQHF
CDR3nt: TGTGCCAGCAGCTTAAGGGACAGGGTTAATCAGCCCCAGCATTTT

abundance: many
v_gene: TRBV12-3/TRBV12-4
j_gene: TRBJ1-2
d_gene: -
CDR3aa: CASSLRGDHGYTF
CDR3nt: TGTGCCAGCAGTTTGAGAGGGGACCATGGCTACACCTTC

abundance: many
v_gene: TRBV12-3/TRBV12-4
j_gene: TRBJ1-6
d_gene: -
CDR3aa: CASSSGSSPLHF
CDR3nt: TGTGCCAGCAGTTCCGGGTCCTCACCCCTCCACTTT

abundance: many
v_gene: TRBV4-3
j_gene: TRBJ2-7
d_gene: -
CDR3aa: CASSQVFRGGGSYEQYF
CDR3nt: TGCGCCAGCAGCCAAGTTTTTCGTGGAGGAGGATCCTACGAGCAGTACTTC